The source of this TCR beta chain is a study of T cells after yellow fever vaccination. Overall study results and limits: Post-booster samples contained most primary-vaccination clones (approximately 96% CD4, roughly 88% CD8).

A single record per CDR3 protein comes from TCRdb applying MiXCR to the 5' RACE reads. The sample contains some 160,000 distinct CDR3 sequences, around 7.2% of which appear only once. The V gene lost 5 bases and the J gene lost 1 base, with 12 bases spanning the gap. This CDR3 comprises 16 residues. CDR1 is SGHTA, CDR2 FQGNSA, per germline. This clonotype was counted only a few times. As yet, its antigen is unknown. The chain carries TRBV7-2 and TRBJ2-6; no reliable D call. Sequencing used CD4+ T cells sorted from PBMCs, obtained about 5 days after the first yellow fever vaccination. The TCR originated in a man between 18 and 35 years old who received the YFV17D yellow fever vaccine. The CDR3 nucleotides are TGTGCCAGCAGCCCGCGGCTGGGTTCTGGGGCCAACGTCCTGACTTTC. Its protein is CASSPRLGSGANVLTF.